Below, one T cell receptor beta chain is given with its context. The read finishes 3 residues shy of the CDR3 end, and the germline J gene is used to complete it. This sample was taken from a study of T cells in women clearing cervical HPV infection. Whole-study context: Controls gave blood once infection was undetectable; cases at lesion identification.

The repertoire was sequenced with immunoSEQ multiplex PCR; TCRdb's copy has only in-frame clones and lacks some. The sample totals more than 40,000 clones; its top ten clones hold about 7.3%. Germline V CDR1 and CDR2: SNHLY, FYNNEI. The trim removed 3 bases at V and 4 bases at J, leaving 0 bases unmatched. The length of the CDR3 is 13 residues. All participants had a single incident cervical HPV16 infection, and prevalent HPV16 infections were excluded. This receptor was taken from a woman between 18 and 70 years old with a cervical HPV16 infection that either progressed to CIN3+ or cleared (not recorded which). V gene TRBV2 combines with J gene TRBJ1-2; the match to TRBD1 covers 9 bases. The sequencing sample was made of blood buffy coat. CDR3 amino acids: CASSEGQGYGYTF. The sequenced CDR3 bases are TGTGCCAGCAGTGAGGGACAGGGCTATGGC.